This T cell receptor beta chain was sequenced in a study of blood T cells in healthy people across ages. The germline CDR1 and CDR2 sequences are SGHRS and YFSETQ. The trim removed 0 bases at V and 4 bases at J, leaving 1 base unmatched. This CDR3 comprises 15 residues. Comments on this clonotype: Its target is not known.

The use of a sample-barcoded 5' primer and a J-beta primer mix characterized a second PCR of about 6 to 12 cycles. A single record per CDR3 protein comes from TCRdb applying MiXCR to the 5' RACE reads. The table shows more than 650,000 distinct CDR3 sequences, with about 20% occurring only once. General study findings and limits: PBMCs left unsorted prevented a conclusive naive versus antigen-experienced comparison. The donors' CMV status was not determined, possibly confounding changes in expanded clonotypes.

The gene calls are TRBV5-1 and TRBJ2-2, with TRBD1 matching 9 bases. The sequence was collected from a man between 65 and 85 years old in good health. Sequencing input: blood. The CDR3 region has the DNA TGCGCCAGCAGCTTGGGGACAGGGGCCACCGGGGAGCTGTTTTTT. The encoded protein is CASSLGTGATGELFF.